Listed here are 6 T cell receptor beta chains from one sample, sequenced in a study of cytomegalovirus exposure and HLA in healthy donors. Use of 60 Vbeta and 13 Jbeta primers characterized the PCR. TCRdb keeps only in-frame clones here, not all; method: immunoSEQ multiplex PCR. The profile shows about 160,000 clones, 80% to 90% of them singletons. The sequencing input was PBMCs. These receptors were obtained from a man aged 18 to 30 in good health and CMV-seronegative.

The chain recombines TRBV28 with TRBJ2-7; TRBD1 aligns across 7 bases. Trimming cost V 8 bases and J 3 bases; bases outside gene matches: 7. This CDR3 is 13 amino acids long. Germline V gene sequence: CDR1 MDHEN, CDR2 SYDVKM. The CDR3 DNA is TGTGCCAGCCAAAGGGACAGCTACTACGAGCAGTACTTC. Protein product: CASQRDSYYEQYF.

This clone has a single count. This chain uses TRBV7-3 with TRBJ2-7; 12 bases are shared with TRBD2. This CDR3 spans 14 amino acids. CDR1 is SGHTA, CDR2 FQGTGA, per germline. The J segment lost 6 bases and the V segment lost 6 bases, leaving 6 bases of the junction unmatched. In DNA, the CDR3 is TGTGCCAGCAGTCTAGCGGGAGGGCCTGGCGAGCAGTACTTC. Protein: CASSLAGGPGEQYF.

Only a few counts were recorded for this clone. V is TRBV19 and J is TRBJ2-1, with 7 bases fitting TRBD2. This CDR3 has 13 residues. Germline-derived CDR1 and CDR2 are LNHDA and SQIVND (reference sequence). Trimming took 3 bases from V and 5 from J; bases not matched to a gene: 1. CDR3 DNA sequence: TGTGCCAGTAGTATGGGACTAAACAATGAGCAGTTCTTC. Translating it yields CASSMGLNNEQFF.

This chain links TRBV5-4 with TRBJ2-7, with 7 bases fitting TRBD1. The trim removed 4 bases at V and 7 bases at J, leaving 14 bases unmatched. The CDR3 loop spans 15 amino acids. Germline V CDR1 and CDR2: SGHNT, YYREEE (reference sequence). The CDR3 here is CASSARKGQPSEQYF. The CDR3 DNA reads TGTGCCAGCAGCGCCAGAAAGGGACAGCCCTCAGAGCAGTACTTC.

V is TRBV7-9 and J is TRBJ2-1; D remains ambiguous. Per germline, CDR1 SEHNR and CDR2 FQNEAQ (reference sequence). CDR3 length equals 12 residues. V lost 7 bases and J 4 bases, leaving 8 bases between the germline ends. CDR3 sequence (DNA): TGTGCCAGCACCCCCGGGTACAATGAGCAGTTCTTC. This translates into CASTPGYNEQFF.

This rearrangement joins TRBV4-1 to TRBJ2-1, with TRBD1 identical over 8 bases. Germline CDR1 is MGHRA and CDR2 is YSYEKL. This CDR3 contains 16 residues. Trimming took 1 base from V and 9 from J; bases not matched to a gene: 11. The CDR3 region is CASSQGRGTGKIEQFF. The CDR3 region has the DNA TGCGCCAGCAGCCAAGGGAGGGGGACAGGAAAAATTGAGCAGTTCTTC.